One sample yielded the 25 T cell receptor beta chains listed below, sequenced in a study of T cell repertoires in cytomegalovirus infection. For these TCRs, the target antigens are not known. TCRdb fed the reads into MiXCR, producing one record per CDR3 protein. The sample consists of 570,000 or so distinct CDR3 sequences, just under 40% of them appearing once. The starting material was cultured PBMCs, obtained from culture after CMV antigen stimulation. Receptors originate from a human donor in good health (CMV status not recorded). Some clones in this sample may be carry-over from other donors' samples.

The rearrangement links TRBV11-2 to TRBJ2-7; the D is unclear. With 5 bases removed from V and 3 bases from J, the gap between germline ends came to 17 bases. The CDR3 loop spans 15 amino acids. Per germline, CDR1 SGHAT and CDR2 FQNNGV. CDR3 DNA sequence: TGTGCCAGCAGCGCCGGCCACTCGCTTTACTACGAGCAGTACTTC. Translating gives CASSAGHSLYYEQYF.

This chain joins TRBV6-1 and TRBJ1-1; TRBD1 might be the D (6 bases). Per the germline V gene, CDR1 is MNHNS and CDR2 is SASEGT. Between the trimmed V and J ends, which lost 10 bases and 6 bases, there was a span of 15 bases. The CDR3 runs to 12 residues. CDR3 DNA sequence: TGTGCCATTTCCAGGGGCGGCGCTGAAGCTTTCTTT. Amino acid sequence: CAISRGGAEAFF.

The chain links TRBV27 to TRBJ1-6; 7 bases match TRBD1. V lost 9 bases, J lost 7 bases, and 9 bases stayed unmatched. The length of the CDR3 is 14 residues. CDR1 is MNHEY and CDR2 is SMNVEV in the germline V gene (reference sequence). The CDR3 DNA sequence: TGTGCCAGTCGAGACGGACAGGTCAATTCACCCCTCCACTTT. Its protein is CASRDGQVNSPLHF.

The V gene is TRBV11-2, the J gene TRBJ2-3; D is tentatively TRBD1 or TRBD2 (6 bases each). CDR1 and CDR2 (germline): SGHAT, FQNNGV. The CDR3 consists of 15 residues. V was cut by 6 bases and J by 3 bases, with 16 bases left in between. The CDR3 nucleotides read TGTGCCAGCAGACCTACGGGGGCCAGGACAGATACGCAGTATTTT. Its translation: CASRPTGARTDTQYF.

To note about this clonotype: One end of the junction is discordant with germline, which a read error may explain. This chain uses TRBV4-1 with TRBJ2-1, with TRBD2 matching over 15 bases. The CDR3 is 19 residues long. CDR1 MGHRA and CDR2 YSYEKL come from the germline V gene. The CDR3 nucleotides are TGTGCCAGCAGCCAAGTAGGACTAGCGGGAGGGCCGGGGGGGAATGAGCAGTTCTTC. This encodes CASSQVGLAGGPGGNEQFF.

The rearrangement uses TRBV7-6 and TRBJ2-5; 9 bases are shared with TRBD1. Germline assignment: CDR1 SGHVS and CDR2 FNYEAQ. V lost 5 bases, J lost 5 bases, and 12 bases stayed unmatched. The CDR3 covers 16 residues. For the CDR3, the DNA is TGTGCCAGCAGCCGCCGGGACAGGGTATTCGGGGAGACCCAGTACTTC. The encoded protein is CASSRRDRVFGETQYF. The whole variable domain, filled in from reference TRBV7-6 and TRBJ2-5, reads GAGVSQSPRYKVTKRGQDVALRCDPISGHVSLYWYRQALGQGPEFLTYFNYEAQQDKSGLPNDRFSAERPEGSISTLTIQRTEQRDSAMYRCASSRRDRVFGETQYFGPGTRLLVL.

CDR3 in DNA: TGCAGTAGTTTAGAGGATAGCAATCAGCCCCAGCATTTT. Protein product: CSSLEDSNQPQHF. This chain uses TRBV20-1 with TRBJ1-5; D is uncertain. Germline values: CDR1 DFQATT, CDR2 SNEGSKA (reference sequence). The CDR3 length is 13 residues. V was trimmed by 8 bases and J by 0 bases, leaving 11 bases between them.

The chain uses TRBV20-1 and TRBJ1-6; TRBD1 aligns across 9 bases. The ends lost 5 bases at V and 7 bases at J; junction bases unmatched: 3. CDR3 length: 13 amino acids. CDR1 and CDR2 from the germline V gene are DFQATT and SNEGSKA (reference sequence). The CDR3 loop reads CSASGTGNSPLHF. DNA of the CDR3: TGCAGTGCTTCCGGGACAGGGAATTCACCCCTCCACTTT.

V and J are TRBV12-3 or TRBV12-4 and TRBJ1-6; unclear D gene. This CDR3 spans 12 amino acids. The V and J ends lost 6 bases and 10 bases respectively, with 10 bases between them. The CDR3 loop reads CASSTSRSPLHF. Here the CDR3 DNA reads TGTGCCAGCAGCACTTCCCGCTCACCCCTCCACTTT.

This clonotype showed up just a few times. This chain connects TRBV7-2 to TRBJ2-3; 10 nucleotides match TRBD2. This CDR3 has 17 amino acids. The germline V gene encodes CDR1 SGHTA and CDR2 FQGNSA. The ends lost 0 bases at V and 8 bases at J; junction bases unmatched: 11. The CDR3 here is CASSLATSGPPLGTQYF. DNA for the CDR3: TGTGCCAGCAGCTTAGCGACTAGCGGGCCCCCATTAGGTACGCAGTATTTT.

CDR3 in DNA: TGTGCCAGCATACGGGGGGACGAGCAGTACTTC. Amino acid sequence: CASIRGDEQYF. V is TRBV27 and J is TRBJ2-7, with TRBD2 identical over 7 bases. Germline trimming cut 7 bases from V and 5 bases from J; bases unmatched to any gene: 2. Germline CDR1 is MNHEY and CDR2 is SMNVEV (reference sequence). The CDR3 sequence is 11 residues long.

The chain carries TRBV12-3 or TRBV12-4 and TRBJ1-2; tentatively, D is TRBD1 (5 bases). Trimming cost V 4 bases and J 6 bases, with 30 bases left between them. The CDR3 is 19 amino acids. For the CDR3, the DNA is TGTGCCAGCAGTTCCCGGAGATACGGGGGAGTAAGGGTATCGGATGGCTACACCTTC. The encoded protein is CASSSRRYGGVRVSDGYTF.

This chain joins TRBV3-1 and TRBJ1-6; no definite D call. The V end was cut by 0 bases, the J end by 8 bases, with 20 bases between. CDR3 length: 18 amino acids. Germline V CDR1 and CDR2: LGHDT, YNNKEL (reference sequence). CDR3 nucleotide sequence: TGTGCCAGCAGCCAAGAGGTGCTGGCAATCCATGGTGATTCACCCCTCCACTTT. Amino acid sequence: CASSQEVLAIHGDSPLHF.

This clonotype has a single count. The chain employs TRBV6-2 or TRBV6-3 and TRBJ1-5, with D maybe TRBD1 (6 bases). CDR3 length: 16 residues. The V and J ends lost 6 bases and 1 base respectively, with 16 bases between them. Germline lookup yields CDR1 MNHEY and CDR2 SVGEGT. CDR3 in DNA: TGTGCCAGCAGACACCTCATTGGACAGAGCAATCAGCCCCAGCATTTT. Amino acid sequence: CASRHLIGQSNQPQHF.

The chain combines TRBV5-8 with TRBJ2-1, with unresolved D. From germline, CDR1 is SGHTS and CDR2 YDEGEE. V lost 7 bases and J 0 bases, leaving 8 bases between the germline ends. The CDR3 sequence is 13 residues long. The CDR3 nucleotides are TGTGCCAGCGTGAGGAGCTCCTACAATGAGCAGTTCTTC. Its protein is CASVRSSYNEQFF. The complete variable domain, with remaining parts taken from reference TRBV5-8 and TRBJ2-1, reads EAGVTQSPTHLIKTRGQQATLRCSPISGHTSVYWYQQALGLGLQFLLWYDEGEERNRGNFPPRFSGRQFPNYSSELNVNALELEDSALYLCASVRSSYNEQFFGPGTRLTVL.

This clonotype was detected a few times. This chain uses TRBV7-2 with TRBJ2-1; D perhaps matches TRBD2 (7 bases). Per the germline V gene, CDR1 is SGHTA and CDR2 is FQGNSA. The V gene lost 1 base and the J gene lost 7 bases, with 26 bases spanning the gap. The CDR3 covers 19 residues. The CDR3 here is CASSLVGWGAASGTNEQFF. CDR3 DNA sequence: TGTGCCAGCAGCTTAGTGGGGTGGGGGGCGGCTAGCGGTACTAATGAGCAGTTCTTC.

This clonotype appeared a few times. The rearrangement uses TRBV12-3 or TRBV12-4 and TRBJ2-1; D is possibly TRBD2 (7 bases). The CDR3 spans 14 residues. Trimming left V 3 bases short and J 6 bases short, with 12 bases between. The chain's CDR3 is CASSFRRGGNEQFF. The DNA of the CDR3 is TGTGCCAGCAGTTTTAGAAGGGGGGGCAATGAGCAGTTCTTC.

The chain is built from TRBV15 and TRBJ2-3; no firm D call. The ends were cut back, 5 bases at V and 1 base at J, with 13 bases in the middle. The CDR3 is 15 residues long. From germline, CDR1 is LNHNV and CDR2 YYDKDF (reference sequence). CDR3: CATSPNLVGTDTQYF. CDR3 DNA sequence: TGTGCCACCAGCCCCAATCTAGTCGGCACAGATACGCAGTATTTT.

The gene calls are TRBV18 and TRBJ1-4; D call uncertain. Trimming pared 2 bases from V and 8 bases from J, leaving 12 bases between. Germline V gene lookup returns CDR1 KGHSH and CDR2 LQKENI. The CDR3 spans 14 residues. CDR3 sequence: CASSPMAEREKLFF. The CDR3 DNA reads as TGTGCCAGCTCACCAATGGCAGAACGCGAAAAACTGTTTTTT.

V gene TRBV7-2 combines with J gene TRBJ2-3; weak D call: TRBD2 (7 bases). The CDR3 totals 16 residues. V was cut by 5 bases and J by 1 base, with 16 bases left in between. In germline, CDR1 is SGHTA, CDR2 FQGNSA. The CDR3 protein is CASSPPGGGRTDTQYF. In nucleotides, the CDR3 is TGTGCCAGCAGCCCCCCTGGCGGGGGCCGCACAGATACGCAGTATTTT.

This clonotype has a handful of counts. The V and J genes are TRBV5-8 and TRBJ2-1, with TRBD1 identical over 9 bases. Unmatched junction bases numbered 5, after V lost 1 base and J lost 3 bases. Germline CDR1 and CDR2: SGHTS and YDEGEE. This CDR3 has 16 amino acids. For the CDR3, the DNA is TGTGCCAGCAGCTTGACCCGGGACAGGGACTACAATGAGCAGTTCTTC. Translating gives CASSLTRDRDYNEQFF.

This sequence joins TRBV7-8 and TRBJ2-2, with D perhaps being TRBD1 or TRBD2 (5 bases each). V lost 1 base and J lost 4, with 13 bases in between. This CDR3 contains 16 residues. Germline V gene lookup returns CDR1 SGHVS and CDR2 FQNEAQ. In nucleotides, the CDR3 is TGTGCCAGCAGCTTAGTTTCGAGGGGTAGCACCGGGGAGCTGTTTTTT. Translating gives CASSLVSRGSTGELFF. Supplemented by reference TRBV7-8 and TRBJ2-2, the full variable domain reads GAGVSQSPRYKVAKRGQDVALRCDPISGHVSLFWYQQALGQGPEFLTYFQNEAQLDKSGLPSDRFFAERPEGSVSTLKIQRTQQEDSAVYLCASSLVSRGSTGELFFGEGSRLTVL.

The gene calls are TRBV10-3 and TRBJ1-1; a possible D gene is TRBD1 (5 bases). The germline gives CDR1 ENHRY, CDR2 SYGVKD. Between the trimmed V and J ends, which lost 10 bases and 0 bases, there was a span of 15 bases. The CDR3 length is 14 residues. The CDR3 region is CATSPGTVNTEAFF. CDR3 sequence (DNA): TGTGCCACTTCCCCCGGGACCGTGAACACTGAAGCTTTCTTT.

The chain combines TRBV7-6 with TRBJ1-5; TRBD1 aligns across 7 bases. Germline V gene data show CDR1 as SGHVS and CDR2 as FNYEAQ. V was pared by 5 bases and J by 5 bases, with 9 bases of the junction left unmatched. The length of the CDR3 is 15 residues. The CDR3 nucleotides read TGTGCCAGCAGCCCCAACAGGGGCCGGGATCAGCCCCAGCATTTT. It is translated as CASSPNRGRDQPQHF.

The gene calls are TRBV7-2 and TRBJ2-6; TRBD2 agrees at 12 bases. V lost 5 bases and J lost 0; bases outside the gene matches: 5. The CDR3 covers 18 residues. Germline V gene sequence: CDR1 SGHTA, CDR2 FQGNSA. The chain's CDR3 is CASSLRLAGVSGANVLTF. As DNA, the CDR3 is TGTGCCAGCAGCCTAAGACTAGCGGGGGTCTCTGGGGCCAACGTCCTGACTTTC.